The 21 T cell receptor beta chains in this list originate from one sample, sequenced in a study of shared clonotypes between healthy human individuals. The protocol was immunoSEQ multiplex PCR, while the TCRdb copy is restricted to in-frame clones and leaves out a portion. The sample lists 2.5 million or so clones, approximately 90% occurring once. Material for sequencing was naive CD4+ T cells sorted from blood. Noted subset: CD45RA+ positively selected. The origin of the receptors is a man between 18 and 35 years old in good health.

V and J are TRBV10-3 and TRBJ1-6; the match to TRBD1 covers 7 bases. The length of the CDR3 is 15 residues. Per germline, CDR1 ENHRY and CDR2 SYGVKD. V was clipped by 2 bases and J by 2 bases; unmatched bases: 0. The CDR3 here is CAISEGTAYNSPLHF. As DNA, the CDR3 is TGTGCCATCAGTGAGGGGACAGCCTATAATTCACCCCTCCACTTT.

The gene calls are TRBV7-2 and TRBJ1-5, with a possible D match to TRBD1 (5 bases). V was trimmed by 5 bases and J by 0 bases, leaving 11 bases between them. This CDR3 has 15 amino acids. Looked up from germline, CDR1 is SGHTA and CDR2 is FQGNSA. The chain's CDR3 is CASSAGRYSNQPQHF. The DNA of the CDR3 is TGTGCCAGCAGCGCGGGACGGTATAGCAATCAGCCCCAGCATTTT.

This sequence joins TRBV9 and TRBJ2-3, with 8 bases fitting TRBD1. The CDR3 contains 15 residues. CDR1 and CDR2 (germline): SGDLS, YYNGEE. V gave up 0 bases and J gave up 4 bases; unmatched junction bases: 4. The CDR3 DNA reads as TGTGCCAGCAGCGTAGAGACAGGGGCAGCAGATACGCAGTATTTT. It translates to CASSVETGAADTQYF.

The CDR3 DNA reads TGCGCCAGCAGATTATACTTAGCGGAGCCACCTCTATCAGCCCCTAGCACAGATACGCAGTATTTT. Translated: CASRLYLAEPPLSAPSTDTQYF. The J gene is TRBJ2-3, the V gene TRBV4-1; tentatively, D is TRBD2 (6 bases). V was shortened by 6 bases and J by 0 bases, with 34 bases between the two germline ends. The germline V gene has CDR1 MGHRA and CDR2 YSYEKL. The CDR3 has 22 amino acids.

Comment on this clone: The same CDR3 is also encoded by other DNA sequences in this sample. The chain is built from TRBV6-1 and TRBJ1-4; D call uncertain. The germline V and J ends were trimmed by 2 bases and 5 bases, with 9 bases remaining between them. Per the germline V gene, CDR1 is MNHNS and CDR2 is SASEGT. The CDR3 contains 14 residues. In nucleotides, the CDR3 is TGTGCCAGCAGTGAAACCGGGCCCAATGAAAAACTGTTTTTT. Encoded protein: CASSETGPNEKLFF.

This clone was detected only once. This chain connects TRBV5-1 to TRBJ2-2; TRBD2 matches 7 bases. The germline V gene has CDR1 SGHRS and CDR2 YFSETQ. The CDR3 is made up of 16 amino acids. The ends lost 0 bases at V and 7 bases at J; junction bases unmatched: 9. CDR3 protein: CASSLGASGLVGELFF. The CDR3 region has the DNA TGCGCCAGCAGCTTGGGTGCTAGCGGACTGGTCGGGGAGCTGTTTTTT.

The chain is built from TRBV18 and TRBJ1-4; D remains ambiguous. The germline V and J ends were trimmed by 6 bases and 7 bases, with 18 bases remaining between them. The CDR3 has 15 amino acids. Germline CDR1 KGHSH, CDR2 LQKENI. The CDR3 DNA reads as TGTGCCAGCTCGCCCAGGAGGGAAGGTGGTGAAAAACTGTTTTTT. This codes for CASSPRREGGEKLFF.

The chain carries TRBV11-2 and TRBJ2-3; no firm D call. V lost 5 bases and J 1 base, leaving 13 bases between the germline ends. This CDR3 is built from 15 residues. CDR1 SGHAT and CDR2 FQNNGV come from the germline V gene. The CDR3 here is CASSQVLPGTDTQYF. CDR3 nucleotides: TGTGCCAGCAGCCAGGTGCTACCTGGCACAGATACGCAGTATTTT.

In DNA form, the CDR3 reads TGTGCCAGCAGCTTGCGCCGGGACAGCCTCACCGGGGAGCTGTTTTTT. As protein: CASSLRRDSLTGELFF. The rearrangement uses TRBV7-9 and TRBJ2-2, with 7 bases matching TRBD1. V shed 3 bases, J shed 4 bases, and the junction held 8 bases outside the gene matches. The germline V gene encodes CDR1 SEHNR and CDR2 FQNEAQ (reference sequence). The length of the CDR3 is 16 residues.

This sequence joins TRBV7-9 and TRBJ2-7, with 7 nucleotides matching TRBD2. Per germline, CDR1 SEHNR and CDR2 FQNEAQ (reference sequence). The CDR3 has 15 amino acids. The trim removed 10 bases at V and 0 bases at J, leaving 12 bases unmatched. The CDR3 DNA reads TGTGCCACCGATTTAGCGGGTGGAAGCTCCTACGAGCAGTACTTC. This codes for CATDLAGGSSYEQYF.

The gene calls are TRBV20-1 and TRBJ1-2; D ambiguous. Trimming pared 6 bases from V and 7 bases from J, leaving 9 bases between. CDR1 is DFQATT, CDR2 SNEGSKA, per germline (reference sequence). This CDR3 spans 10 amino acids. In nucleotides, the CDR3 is TGCAGTGCACCTAATCCTGGCTACACCTTC. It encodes CSAPNPGYTF.

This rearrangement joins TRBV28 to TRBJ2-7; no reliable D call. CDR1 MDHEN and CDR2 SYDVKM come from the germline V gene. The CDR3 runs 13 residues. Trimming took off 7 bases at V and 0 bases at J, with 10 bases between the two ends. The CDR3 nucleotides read TGTGCCAGCACTCCTATAAGCTCCTACGAGCAGTACTTC. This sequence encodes CASTPISSYEQYF.

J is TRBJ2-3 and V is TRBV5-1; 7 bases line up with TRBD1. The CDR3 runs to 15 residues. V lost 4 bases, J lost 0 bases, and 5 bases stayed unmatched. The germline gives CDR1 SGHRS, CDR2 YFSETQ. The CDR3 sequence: CASSPWDSSTDTQYF. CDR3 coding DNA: TGCGCCAGCAGCCCCTGGGACAGTAGCACAGATACGCAGTATTTT.

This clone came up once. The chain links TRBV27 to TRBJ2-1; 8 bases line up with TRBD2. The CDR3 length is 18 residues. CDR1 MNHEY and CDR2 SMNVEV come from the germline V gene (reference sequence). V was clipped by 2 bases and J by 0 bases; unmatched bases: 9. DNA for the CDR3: TGTGCCAGCAGTTTAATGTCCAGCGGGGGCCACTCCTACAATGAGCAGTTCTTC. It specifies CASSLMSSGGHSYNEQFF.

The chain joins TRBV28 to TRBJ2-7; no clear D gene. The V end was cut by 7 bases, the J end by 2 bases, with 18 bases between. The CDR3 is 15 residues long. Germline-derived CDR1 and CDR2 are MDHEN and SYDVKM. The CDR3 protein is CASTYRTELPYEQYF. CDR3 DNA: TGTGCCAGCACCTACCGGACGGAGCTTCCCTACGAGCAGTACTTC.

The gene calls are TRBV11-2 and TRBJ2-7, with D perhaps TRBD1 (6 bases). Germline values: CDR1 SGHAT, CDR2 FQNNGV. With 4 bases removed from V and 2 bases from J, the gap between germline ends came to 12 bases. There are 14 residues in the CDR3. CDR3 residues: CASSSQTGPYEQYF. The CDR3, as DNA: TGTGCCAGCAGCTCGCAGACAGGTCCCTACGAGCAGTACTTC.

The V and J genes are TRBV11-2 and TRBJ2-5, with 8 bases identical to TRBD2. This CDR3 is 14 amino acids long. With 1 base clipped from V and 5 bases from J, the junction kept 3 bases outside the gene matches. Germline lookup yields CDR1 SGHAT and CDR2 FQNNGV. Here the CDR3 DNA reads TGTGCCAGCAGCTTAGCGGGACTAGAGGAGACCCAGTACTTC. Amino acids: CASSLAGLEETQYF.

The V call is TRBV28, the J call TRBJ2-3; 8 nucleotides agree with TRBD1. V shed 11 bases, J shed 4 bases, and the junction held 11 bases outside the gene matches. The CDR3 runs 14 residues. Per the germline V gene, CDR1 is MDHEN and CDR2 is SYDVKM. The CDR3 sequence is CAVPGGHPSDTQYF. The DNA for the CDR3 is TGTGCCGTTCCAGGGGGCCATCCTTCAGATACGCAGTATTTT.

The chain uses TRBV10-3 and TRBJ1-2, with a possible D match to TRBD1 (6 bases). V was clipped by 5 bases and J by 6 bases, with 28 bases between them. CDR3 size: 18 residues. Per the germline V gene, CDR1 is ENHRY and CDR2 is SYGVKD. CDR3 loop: CAISQVGDNLPGGNGYTF. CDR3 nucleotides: TGTGCCATCAGTCAGGTCGGGGACAACTTACCCGGGGGGAATGGCTACACCTTC.

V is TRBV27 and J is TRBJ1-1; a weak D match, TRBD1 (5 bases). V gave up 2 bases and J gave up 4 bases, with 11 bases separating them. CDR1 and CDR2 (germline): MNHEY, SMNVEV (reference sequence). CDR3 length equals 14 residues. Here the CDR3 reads CASSLRQGGTEAFF. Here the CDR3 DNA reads TGTGCCAGCAGTTTACGGCAGGGAGGCACTGAAGCTTTCTTT.

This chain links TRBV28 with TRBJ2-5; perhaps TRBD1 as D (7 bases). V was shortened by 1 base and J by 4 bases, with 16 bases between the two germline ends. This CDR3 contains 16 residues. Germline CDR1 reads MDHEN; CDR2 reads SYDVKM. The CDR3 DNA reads TGTGCCAGCAGTTTATTTGCGCGGGACAGACGAGAGACCCAGTACTTC. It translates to CASSLFARDRRETQYF.